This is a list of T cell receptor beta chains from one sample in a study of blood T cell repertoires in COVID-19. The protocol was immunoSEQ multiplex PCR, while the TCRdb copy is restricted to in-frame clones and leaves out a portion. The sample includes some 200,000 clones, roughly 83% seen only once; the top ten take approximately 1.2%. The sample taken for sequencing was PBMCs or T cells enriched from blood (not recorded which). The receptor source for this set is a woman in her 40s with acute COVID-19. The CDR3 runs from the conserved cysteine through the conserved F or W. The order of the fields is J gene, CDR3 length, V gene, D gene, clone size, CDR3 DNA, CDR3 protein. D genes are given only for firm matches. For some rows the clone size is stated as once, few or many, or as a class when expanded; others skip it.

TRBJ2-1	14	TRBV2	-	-	TGTGCCAGCTCTAGTGGAGACTCCTACAATGAGCAGTTCTTC	CASSSGDSYNEQFF
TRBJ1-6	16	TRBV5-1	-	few	TGCGCCAGCAGCTTGGCGGGACTCTCCTATAATTCACCCCTCCACTTT	CASSLAGLSYNSPLHF
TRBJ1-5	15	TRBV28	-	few	TGTGCCAGCAGCTTCCTTACAGGGTCCTATCAGCCCCAGCATTTT	CASSFLTGSYQPQHF
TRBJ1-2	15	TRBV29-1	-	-	TGCAGCGTTGGGGGTGGCCAGGGGTCTAACTATGGCTACACCTTC	CSVGGGQGSNYGYTF
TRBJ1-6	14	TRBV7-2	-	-	TGTGCCAGCAGCTTAGCACAAAGGGGTTCACCCCTCCACTTT	CASSLAQRGSPLHF
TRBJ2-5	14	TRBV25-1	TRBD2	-	TGTGCCAGCAGTGAATCTATCGGGAGGGAGACCCAGTACTTC	CASSESIGRETQYF
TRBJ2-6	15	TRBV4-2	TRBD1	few	TGTGCCAGCGGGGACAGGGTTCCTGGGGCCAACGTCCTGACTTTC	CASGDRVPGANVLTF
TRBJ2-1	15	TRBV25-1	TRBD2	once	TGTGCCAGCAGTCCGGGACTAGCAGCCTACAATGAGCAGTTCTTC	CASSPGLAAYNEQFF
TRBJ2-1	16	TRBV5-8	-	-	TGTGCCAGCAGCCTCCATAGCGGCCCCACCTACAATGAGCAGTTCTTC	CASSLHSGPTYNEQFF
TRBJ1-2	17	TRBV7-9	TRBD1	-	TGTGCCAGCAGCCCAGATAGGGACAGAATACGGAACTATGGCTACACCTTC	CASSPDRDRIRNYGYTF
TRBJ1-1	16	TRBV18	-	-	TGTGCCAGCTCACCACGAGCCTTGGGGGGAGGGACTGAAGCTTTCTTT	CASSPRALGGGTEAFF
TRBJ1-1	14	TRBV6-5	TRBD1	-	TGTGCCAGCAGTCTCCGGGACAGGAACACTGAAGCTTTCTTT	CASSLRDRNTEAFF
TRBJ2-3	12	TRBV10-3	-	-	TGTGCCATCAGCTCAGTTTCAGATACGCAGTATTTT	CAISSVSDTQYF
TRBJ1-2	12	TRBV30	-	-	TGTGCCTGCGATGGGGGGAGGCATGGCTACACCTTC	CACDGGRHGYTF